Below, 13 T cell receptor beta chains from the same sample are listed, as sequenced in a study of cytomegalovirus exposure and HLA in healthy donors. Profiling relied on immunoSEQ multiplex PCR, and the TCRdb table lists in-frame clones only, not all of them. The sample records 160,000 or so clones, roughly 84% being singletons. What was sequenced was PBMCs. The receptors derive from a man aged 25 to 45 in good health and CMV-seropositive.

The chain combines TRBV2 with TRBJ1-1; 9 bases line up with TRBD1. The CDR3 spans 14 residues. After removal of 6 bases from V and 5 bases from J, the junction contained 7 bases not matched to a gene. Germline CDR1 and CDR2: SNHLY and FYNNEI. The CDR3 reads CASRWGQGGTEAFF. The CDR3 nucleotides are TGTGCCAGCAGATGGGGACAGGGAGGGACTGAAGCTTTCTTT.

This clone appeared a few times. This chain connects TRBV10-1 to TRBJ2-7, with TRBD1 identical over 7 bases. The germline CDR1 and CDR2 sequences are WNHNN and SYGVQD (reference sequence). The CDR3 length is 13 residues. Unmatched junction bases numbered 1, after V lost 2 bases and J lost 3 bases. CDR3 bases: TGCGCCAGCAGTGAGGGGACAGACTACGAGCAGTACTTC. Protein product: CASSEGTDYEQYF.

Concerning this clone itself: One end of the junction does not line up with germline, which may come from a read error. The genes are TRBV7-7 and TRBJ2-1, with 7 bases aligning to TRBD1. The CDR3 runs 16 residues. Germline CDR1 SSHAT, CDR2 FNYEAQ (reference sequence). The CDR3 spells CASSFGDSFPYNEQFF. CDR3 nucleotide sequence: TGTGCTAGCAGCTTCGGGGACAGCTTCCCCTACAATGAGCAGTTCTTC.

The rearrangement links TRBV10-1 to TRBJ2-1, with TRBD2 as a possible D gene (5 bases). This CDR3 is built from 16 residues. Germline V gene sequence: CDR1 WNHNN, CDR2 SYGVQD (reference sequence). V lost 3 bases and J 0 bases, leaving 12 bases between the germline ends. The CDR3 sequence is CASSEIPGSSYNEQFF. CDR3 bases: TGCGCCAGCAGTGAAATTCCGGGGAGCTCCTACAATGAGCAGTTCTTC.

This clone was seen only once. The V call is TRBV19, the J call TRBJ2-2; 9 nucleotides agree with TRBD1. The CDR3 covers 14 residues. The germline gives CDR1 LNHDA, CDR2 SQIVND (reference sequence). V lost 4 bases and J lost 5; bases outside the gene matches: 2. CDR3 nucleotide sequence: TGTGCCAGTAGTACCGGGACAGGGACCGGGGAGCTGTTTTTT. Translation gives CASSTGTGTGELFF.

J is TRBJ2-2 and V is TRBV9; 12 bases line up with TRBD2. The CDR3 totals 17 residues. The V segment lost 1 base and the J segment 5 bases; nucleotides outside the gene matches: 6. From germline, CDR1 is SGDLS and CDR2 YYNGEE. This chain's CDR3 is CASSVSLAGGRTGELFF. The CDR3 DNA follows: TGTGCCAGCAGCGTATCGCTAGCGGGGGGGAGGACCGGGGAGCTGTTTTTT.

The V and J genes are TRBV1 and TRBJ2-3; the D call TRBD1 from the table was never checked on the DNA. TRBV1 is an annotated pseudogene. The CDR3 consists of 17 residues. As DNA, the CDR3 is TGCACCAGCAGCCAAGTGGCAGCAGGGGGCCCCTCAGATACGCAGTATTTT. As protein: CTSSQVAAGGPSDTQYF.

The V and J genes are TRBV7-3 and TRBJ2-2; 8 bases fit TRBD1. Losses at the gene ends were 3 bases for V and 5 bases for J; bases not matched to a gene: 5. CDR1 is SGHTA, CDR2 FQGTGA, per germline. The CDR3 totals 15 residues. The CDR3 protein is CASSLDRDRTGELFF. CDR3 sequence (DNA): TGTGCCAGCAGCTTGGACAGGGATAGAACCGGGGAGCTGTTTTTT.

V gene TRBV19 combines with J gene TRBJ2-4; D possibly corresponds to TRBD2 (6 bases). The CDR3 is made up of 15 amino acids. Germline V gene data show CDR1 as LNHDA and CDR2 as SQIVND (reference sequence). V lost 7 bases and J lost 6, with 19 bases in between. The CDR3 loop is CASTSGGAATNIQYF. The CDR3 DNA sequence: TGTGCCAGTACCTCGGGCGGGGCCGCGACAAACATTCAGTACTTC. The variable domain in full, with the rest retrieved from reference TRBV19 and TRBJ2-4, is DGGITQSPKYLFRKEGQNVTLSCEQNLNHDAMYWYRQDPGQGLRLIYYSQIVNDFQKGDIAEGYSVSREKKESFPLTVTSAQKNPTAFYLCASTSGGAATNIQYFGAGTRLSVL.

The rearrangement links TRBV28 to TRBJ1-5, with D possibly being TRBD1 (5 bases). This CDR3 contains 14 residues. The V gene's germline CDR1 is MDHEN and CDR2 SYDVKM. Trimming stripped 3 bases from V and 6 bases from J, with 12 bases between. Here the CDR3 reads CASSFWGAGQPQHF. The CDR3 DNA follows: TGTGCCAGCAGTTTCTGGGGCGCTGGTCAGCCCCAGCATTTT.

The chain has TRBV5-1 and TRBJ2-2; D perhaps matches TRBD1 (6 bases). Germline CDR1 and CDR2: SGHRS and YFSETQ. Between the trimmed V and J ends, which lost 7 bases and 7 bases, there was a span of 20 bases. CDR3 size: 15 residues. The CDR3 DNA reads as TGCGCCAGCGGGAAAAGGGGCCAGGGGATCGGGGAGCTGTTTTTT. Amino acids: CASGKRGQGIGELFF.

As to this clone: Sequence at one end of the junction differs from germline and may be a read error. The chain employs TRBV7-7 and TRBJ2-1, with TRBD2 identical over 10 bases. In germline, CDR1 is SSHAT, CDR2 FNYEAQ (reference sequence). CDR3 length: 15 residues. This CDR3 reads CASSVGTSEVNEQFF. Here the CDR3 DNA reads TGTGCTAGCAGTGTGGGGACTAGCGAGGTCAATGAGCAGTTCTTC.

This clone was found once. The chain combines TRBV10-2 with TRBJ2-3, with D perhaps TRBD1 (6 bases). The CDR3 runs to 16 residues. V lost 4 bases and J 5 bases, leaving 19 bases between the germline ends. Germline V CDR1 and CDR2: WSHSY, SAAADI. In DNA, the CDR3 is TGCGCCAGCAGTGGCCCCGCCAGGGGCATTGTAGATACGCAGTATTTT. This translates into CASSGPARGIVDTQYF.